The 21 T cell receptor beta chains in this list originate from one sample, sequenced in a study of CXCR3-negative and CXCR3-positive naive CD8 T cells. All TRB cDNA libraries came from 5' RACE performed with UMI labels. TCRdb reprocessed the 5' RACE reads; each CDR3 protein has one entry and no DNA is given. Recorded for this sample: roughly 80,000 distinct CDR3 sequences. Their specific antigens are unknown. Study findings and constraints: Comparison of naive cells showed more hydrophobic TRB CDR3s in CXCR3-positive than in CXCR3-negative naive cells.

The sequencing sample was made of naive CXCR3+ CD8+ T cells from blood. As to subset: CD45RO-CCR7+CD27+CD95- naive CD8+ T cells expressing CXCR3 (TNR3+). The source of these receptors is a human donor in good health. Some clones in this sample may be carry-over from other donors' samples.

This rearrangement joins TRBV28 to TRBJ2-7; TCRdb's assignment of TRBD1 cannot be checked, as there is no DNA. The CDR3 runs 15 residues. Germline loops: CDR1 MDHEN, CDR2 SYDVKM. CDR3 sequence reads: CASTSLGQTSYEQYF.

The chain links TRBV20-1 to TRBJ2-5; TCRdb selects TRBD2, and the lack of DNA leaves this call unchecked. CDR1 is DFQATT, CDR2 SNEGSKA, per germline (reference sequence). This CDR3 is built from 15 residues. CDR3 amino acids: CSASAGLAGGLTQYF.

The chain couples TRBV7-8 to TRBJ2-7; TCRdb selects TRBD2, and the lack of DNA leaves this call unchecked. CDR1 and CDR2 from the germline V gene are SGHVS and FQNEAQ. This CDR3 has 16 amino acids. The chain's CDR3 is CASSLPLAGGLDEQYF.

The chain links TRBV28 to TRBJ1-2; the D call of TRBD1 rests on TCRdb alone, since no DNA is present to check it. This CDR3 has 14 residues. Germline V CDR1 and CDR2: MDHEN, SYDVKM. CDR3 loop: CASTHDRGAYGYTF.

The chain uses TRBV7-3 and TRBJ1-1. In germline, CDR1 is SGHTA, CDR2 FQGTGA. This CDR3 contains 14 residues. The CDR3 sequence is CASSLSGVGAEAFF.

The gene calls are TRBV29-1 and TRBJ2-7; TCRdb lists TRBD1, though no DNA is available to test this call. This CDR3 is 14 amino acids long. In germline, CDR1 is SQVTM, CDR2 ANQGSEA. The CDR3 protein is CSASSGQGVYEQYF.

The chain employs TRBV4-1 and TRBJ2-7; the TCRdb call, TRBD2, lacks DNA for checking. The CDR3 is 20 amino acids. Germline CDR1 reads MGHRA; CDR2 reads YSYEKL. This CDR3 reads CASSQETGTSGNLSPYEQYF.

V usage is TRBV5-1 and J usage is TRBJ2-5; TCRdb lists TRBD1, though no DNA is available to test this call. The length of the CDR3 is 15 residues. In germline, CDR1 is SGHRS, CDR2 YFSETQ. The CDR3 loop is CASSERGGGGETQYF.

The chain is built from TRBV4-3 and TRBJ2-5; the D call from TCRdb, TRBD1, cannot be confirmed without DNA. CDR3 length: 15 residues. Germline assignment: CDR1 LGHNA and CDR2 YSLEER. The CDR3 spells CASSQGTGVTETQYF.

The chain is built from TRBV7-6 and TRBJ2-2. CDR1 SGHVS and CDR2 FNYEAQ come from the germline V gene. This CDR3 has 12 amino acids. The CDR3 protein is CASSLSDGELFF.

The chain joins TRBV3-1 to TRBJ2-7. Germline-derived CDR1 and CDR2 are LGHDT and YNNKEL (reference sequence). The CDR3 has 13 amino acids. CDR3 region: CASSPTSFYEQYF.

This CDR3 is CASTRQGATDTQYF. The chain employs TRBV6-2 or TRBV6-3 and TRBJ2-3; no DNA is available, so the TRBD1 call from TCRdb remains unchecked. This CDR3 spans 14 amino acids. CDR1 MNHEY and CDR2 SVGEGT come from the germline V gene.

J is TRBJ2-2 and V is TRBV29-1; TCRdb's D call, TRBD1, is unchecked because there is no DNA. This CDR3 has 14 amino acids. CDR1 SQVTM and CDR2 ANQGSEA come from the germline V gene. CDR3 in amino acids: CSVAPGAGTGELFF.

This chain uses TRBV6-1 with TRBJ1-1. The germline V gene encodes CDR1 MNHNS and CDR2 SASEGT. This CDR3 has 13 amino acids. CDR3 region: CASRWVSVGEAFF.

The J gene is TRBJ2-5, the V gene TRBV29-1; the TCRdb call, TRBD2, lacks DNA for checking. Per the germline V gene, CDR1 is SQVTM and CDR2 is ANQGSEA. CDR3 length: 15 amino acids. The CDR3 protein is CSVEWGRAYQETQYF.

The gene calls are TRBV9 and TRBJ2-1; without DNA, the TCRdb call of TRBD1 cannot be checked. The CDR3 is made up of 16 amino acids. Germline V gene sequence: CDR1 SGDLS, CDR2 YYNGEE. This CDR3 reads CASSPGAAVLYNEQFF.

The chain is built from TRBV15 and TRBJ2-1. The length of the CDR3 is 13 residues. The germline V gene encodes CDR1 LNHNV and CDR2 YYDKDF (reference sequence). This chain's CDR3 is CATSKGRHNEQFF.

V and J are TRBV28 and TRBJ2-5; TCRdb's assignment of TRBD1 cannot be checked, as there is no DNA. The CDR3 has 12 residues. The germline V gene has CDR1 MDHEN and CDR2 SYDVKM. This CDR3 is CASTKGQGPQYF.

V and J are TRBV6-6 and TRBJ1-3; the TCRdb D gene call, TRBD1, has no DNA to confirm it. CDR1 is MNHNY, CDR2 SVGAGI, per germline (reference sequence). The CDR3 has 16 residues. The CDR3 protein is CASSFPPGVPGNTIYF.

V and J are TRBV19 and TRBJ2-2; TCRdb lists TRBD1, though no DNA is available to test this call. The V gene's germline CDR1 is LNHDA and CDR2 SQIVND (reference sequence). CDR3 length: 17 amino acids. The CDR3 protein is CASSIGYPGTGPGELFF. Based on the CDR3 plus reference TRBV19 and TRBJ2-2, the full variable domain is DGGITQSPKYLFRKEGQNVTLSCEQNLNHDAMYWYRQDPGQGLRLIYYSQIVNDFQKGDIAEGYSVSREKKESFPLTVTSAQKNPTAFYLCASSIGYPGTGPGELFFGEGSRLTVL.

This chain's CDR3 is CSAPRLAGAQETQYF. The chain employs TRBV20-1 and TRBJ2-5; the D call from TCRdb, TRBD2, cannot be confirmed without DNA. CDR1 and CDR2 (germline): DFQATT, SNEGSKA (reference sequence). CDR3 length equals 15 residues.